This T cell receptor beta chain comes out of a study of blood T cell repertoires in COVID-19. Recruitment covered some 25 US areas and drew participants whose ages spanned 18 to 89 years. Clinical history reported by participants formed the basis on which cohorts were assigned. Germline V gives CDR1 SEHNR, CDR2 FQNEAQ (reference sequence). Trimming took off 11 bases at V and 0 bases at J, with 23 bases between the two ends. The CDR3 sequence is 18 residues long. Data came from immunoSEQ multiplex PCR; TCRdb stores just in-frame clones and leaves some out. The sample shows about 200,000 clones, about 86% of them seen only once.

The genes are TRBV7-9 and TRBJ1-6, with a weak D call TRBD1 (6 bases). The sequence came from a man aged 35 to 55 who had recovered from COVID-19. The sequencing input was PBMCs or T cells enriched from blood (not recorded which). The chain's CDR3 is CAGGGSTATSSYNSPLHF. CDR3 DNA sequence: TGTGCCGGGGGGGGCTCAACAGCCACGAGCTCCTATAATTCACCCCTCCACTTT.